This passage covers 30 T cell receptor beta chains from one sample sequenced in a study of Ad26.COV2.S vaccination and SARS-CoV-2 variants. This sample's treatment: around 19 received Ad26.COV2.S at low or high dose, single or two shots; about 5 received placebo; per-sample allocation not given. Each sample was drawn 63 days after the first injection (of vaccine or placebo). This table comes from immunoSEQ multiplex PCR, and its TCRdb copy is limited to in-frame clones, with some not included. The profile covers more than 300,000 clones, with approximately 90% appearing a single time and about 5% taken by the ten largest. This specimen consisted of peripheral blood, obtained in a trial of Ad26.COV2.S vaccine versus placebo. These TCRs come from a person aged 18-60 years who received the Ad26.COV2.S COVID-19 vaccine or a placebo.

This clone was seen once. V and J are TRBV7-2 and TRBJ2-3; D may be TRBD1 (5 bases). Germline CDR1 and CDR2: SGHTA and FQGNSA. V dropped 3 bases and J dropped 5 bases, with 12 bases sitting between them. CDR3 length equals 14 residues. Here the CDR3 DNA reads TGTGCCAGCAGCTTGATTAACAGGAGAGATACGCAGTATTTT. It specifies CASSLINRRDTQYF.

This clone was found once. This CDR3 reads CASSSQGSGNTIYF. Written as DNA, the CDR3 is TGTGCCAGCAGTTCACAGGGCTCTGGAAACACCATATATTTT. The rearrangement uses TRBV28 and TRBJ1-3; D might be TRBD1 (6 bases). V was trimmed by 4 bases and J by 0 bases, leaving 7 bases between them. CDR1 and CDR2 from the germline V gene are MDHEN and SYDVKM. This CDR3 comprises 14 residues.

This rearrangement joins TRBV5-1 to TRBJ1-1; D is undetermined. This CDR3 spans 15 amino acids. The germline gives CDR1 SGHRS, CDR2 YFSETQ. Trimming stripped 4 bases from V and 5 bases from J, with 18 bases between. Written as DNA, the CDR3 is TGCGCCAGCAGCGCACAACGTCCATTTTCAACTGAAGCTTTCTTT. Translating it yields CASSAQRPFSTEAFF.

CDR3 sequence reads: CASSQGYQETQYF. CDR3 DNA: TGCGCCAGCAGCCAAGGGTACCAAGAGACCCAGTACTTC. The chain employs TRBV4-3 and TRBJ2-5, with D uncertain. Per germline, CDR1 LGHNA and CDR2 YSLEER. This CDR3 region has 13 residues. Trimming took off 1 base at V and 0 bases at J, with 3 bases between the two ends.

The CDR3, as DNA: TGCGCCAGCAGCCGAACAGGGGGCTCTCAGCCCCAGCATTTT. It codes for CASSRTGGSQPQHF. The chain is built from TRBV5-1 and TRBJ1-5; 9 bases are shared with TRBD1. The length of the CDR3 is 14 residues. After removal of 4 bases from V and 6 bases from J, the junction contained 5 bases not matched to a gene. The germline gives CDR1 SGHRS, CDR2 YFSETQ.

The rearrangement uses TRBV7-6 and TRBJ2-7; D might be TRBD1 or TRBD2, each matching 5 bases. V lost 2 bases and J 1 base, leaving 9 bases between the germline ends. Germline CDR1 reads SGHVS; CDR2 reads FNYEAQ. This CDR3 region has 14 residues. The CDR3 sequence: CASSLRDLSYEQYF. The CDR3 coding sequence is TGTGCCAGCAGCTTACGGGACCTATCCTACGAGCAGTACTTC.

The V and J genes are TRBV18 and TRBJ2-1, with D uncertain. V gave up 6 bases and J gave up 3 bases, with 12 bases separating them. This CDR3 has 14 residues. In germline, CDR1 is KGHSH, CDR2 LQKENI. CDR3 bases: TGTGCCAGCTCCGACCCCCCCAACTACAATGAGCAGTTCTTC. Protein: CASSDPPNYNEQFF.

As regards this clone: This same CDR3 is encoded by further DNA sequences in the sample. The chain has TRBV9 and TRBJ2-3; 9 bases line up with TRBD2. The CDR3 consists of 15 residues. CDR1 is SGDLS and CDR2 is YYNGEE in the germline V gene. After removal of 0 bases from V and 6 bases from J, the junction contained 5 bases not matched to a gene. The DNA of the CDR3 is TGTGCCAGCAGCGTAGAAGCGGGGGGTACGGATACGCAGTATTTT. Amino acid sequence: CASSVEAGGTDTQYF.

The chain employs TRBV9 and TRBJ2-3; TRBD1 agrees at 9 bases. The trim removed 3 bases at V and 5 bases at J, leaving 10 bases unmatched. This CDR3 is 16 amino acids long. Germline assignment: CDR1 SGDLS and CDR2 YYNGEE. The CDR3 nucleotides are TGTGCCAGCAGCGCCGATGGGGGACAGGGAGGAGATACGCAGTATTTT. As protein: CASSADGGQGGDTQYF.

The chain couples TRBV27 to TRBJ2-3, with 12 positions matching TRBD2. This CDR3 region has 16 residues. V shed 6 bases and J 6 bases; nucleotides not matched to a gene: 10. Looked up from germline, CDR1 is MNHEY and CDR2 is SMNVEV (reference sequence). CDR3 sequence: CASSFTLAGGKDTQYF. The CDR3 DNA is TGTGCCAGCAGCTTTACACTAGCGGGAGGCAAGGATACGCAGTATTTT.

The chain couples TRBV9 to TRBJ2-3; D remains unclear. Germline assignment: CDR1 SGDLS and CDR2 YYNGEE. The CDR3 consists of 15 residues. Trimming left V 0 bases short and J 2 bases short, with 10 bases between. In DNA form, the CDR3 reads TGTGCCAGCAGCGTAGGGGCGGATTCCACAGATACGCAGTATTTT. This sequence encodes CASSVGADSTDTQYF.

As to this clone: The sample holds other DNA sequences that translate to the same CDR3. V usage is TRBV18 and J usage is TRBJ2-7, with a weak D call TRBD1 (5 bases). The CDR3 contains 13 residues. The ends were cut back, 1 base at V and 1 base at J, with 5 bases in the middle. Germline-derived CDR1 and CDR2 are KGHSH and LQKENI. The CDR3 spells CASSPQGSYEQYF. The DNA for the CDR3 is TGTGCCAGCTCACCACAGGGGTCCTACGAGCAGTACTTC.

The CDR3 sequence is CASSFQGTSGAYNEQFF. The CDR3 DNA reads as TGTGCCAGCAGTTTTCAGGGGACTAGCGGGGCTTACAATGAGCAGTTCTTC. The gene calls are TRBV5-8 and TRBJ2-1; 13 nucleotides line up with TRBD2. This CDR3 spans 17 amino acids. The J segment lost 4 bases and the V segment lost 5 bases, leaving 9 bases of the junction unmatched. CDR1 is SGHTS, CDR2 YDEGEE, per germline.

This chain connects TRBV12-3 or TRBV12-4 to TRBJ2-4; tentatively, D is TRBD1 (6 bases). The V end lost 3 bases, the J end lost 15 bases, and 15 bases lay between the germline ends. The CDR3 length is 12 residues. The CDR3 nucleotides read TGTGCCAGCAGTTTCCCGACAGGTCCCACGTACTTC. Translation gives CASSFPTGPTYF.

The chain carries TRBV28 and TRBJ2-4; D is unclear. This CDR3 spans 14 amino acids. The germline gives CDR1 MDHEN, CDR2 SYDVKM. The germline V and J ends were trimmed by 1 base and 1 base, with 5 bases remaining between them. The CDR3: CASSLSDAKNIQYF. The CDR3 DNA follows: TGTGCCAGCAGTTTATCGGATGCCAAAAACATTCAGTACTTC.

The chain recombines TRBV2 with TRBJ2-1, with TRBD1 matching 9 bases. The ends lost 5 bases at V and 13 bases at J; junction bases unmatched: 6. This CDR3 spans 12 amino acids. Per germline, CDR1 SNHLY and CDR2 FYNNEI. In nucleotides, the CDR3 is TGTGCCAGCAGTAAAGACAGGGGGGATCAGTTCTTC. It encodes CASSKDRGDQFF.

The chain carries TRBV4-1 and TRBJ2-3; 7 bases align to TRBD2. Germline CDR1 MGHRA, CDR2 YSYEKL. J lost 5 bases, V lost 4 bases, and 6 bases had no gene match. This CDR3 contains 14 residues. Written as DNA, the CDR3 is TGCGCCAGCAGCCCTCGACTAGCTGTAGATACGCAGTATTTT. Amino acids: CASSPRLAVDTQYF.

Here the CDR3 reads CASSQVGIQTAFF. CDR3 DNA sequence: TGTGCCAGCAGCCAAGTGGGGATACAGACAGCTTTCTTT. V gene TRBV3-1 (or the pseudogene TRBV3-2) combines with J gene TRBJ1-1; D ambiguous. The CDR3 is 13 amino acids. The germline V and J ends were trimmed by 1 base and 10 bases, with 13 bases remaining between them. Germline V gene sequence: CDR1 LGHDT, CDR2 YNNKEL (reference sequence).

The chain recombines TRBV18 with TRBJ2-6, with D hard to call. Germline CDR1 and CDR2: KGHSH and LQKENI. CDR3 size: 15 residues. Between the trimmed V and J ends, which lost 2 bases and 1 base, there was a span of 6 bases. The CDR3 region has the DNA TGTGCCAGCTCACCATTCGAGTCTGGGGCCAACGTCCTGACTTTC. Translating it yields CASSPFESGANVLTF.

This clone was observed a few times. This rearrangement joins TRBV10-1 to TRBJ1-6, with D perhaps matching TRBD1 (6 bases). This CDR3 has 12 amino acids. Looked up from germline, CDR1 is WNHNN and CDR2 is SYGVQD (reference sequence). With 11 bases removed from V and 6 bases from J, the gap between germline ends came to 11 bases. CDR3 residues: CALRGPNSPLHF. CDR3 coding DNA: TGCGCCTTACGGGGGCCTAATTCACCCCTCCACTTT.

This clone was observed a single time. CDR3 in amino acids: CASSRGQGSTEAFF. The CDR3 DNA is TGTGCCAGTAGTAGAGGACAGGGTTCGACTGAAGCTTTCTTT. The chain joins TRBV19 to TRBJ1-1, with 8 bases lining up with TRBD1. V was clipped by 4 bases and J by 5 bases; unmatched bases: 6. Germline V gene data show CDR1 as LNHDA and CDR2 as SQIVND (reference sequence). This CDR3 comprises 14 residues.

This clone was seen a few times. The same CDR3 is also encoded by other DNA sequences in this sample. The J gene is TRBJ1-1, the V gene TRBV30; 7 nucleotides line up with TRBD1. Germline V CDR1 and CDR2: GTSNPN, SVGIG (reference sequence). CDR3 size: 14 residues. V shed 0 bases and J 5 bases; nucleotides not matched to a gene: 6. The DNA of the CDR3 is TGTGCCTGGAGTGTACGAGGGGGCCGGACTGAAGCTTTCTTT. This encodes CAWSVRGGRTEAFF. Filled out from reference TRBV30 and TRBJ1-1, the complete variable domain reads SQTIHQWPATLVQPVGSPLSLECTVEGTSNPNLYWYRQAAGRGLQLLFYSVGIGQISSEVPQNLSASRPQDRQFILSSKKLLLSDSGFYLCAWSVRGGRTEAFFGQGTRLTVV.

The rearrangement joins TRBV19 to TRBJ1-2; tentatively, D is TRBD1 (5 bases). Germline CDR1 and CDR2: LNHDA and SQIVND (reference sequence). The CDR3 has 13 residues. V lost 5 bases and J lost 4, with 11 bases in between. DNA for the CDR3: TGTGCCAGTAGTCCAGGGCCCTTCTATGGCTACACCTTC. Translated, it gives CASSPGPFYGYTF. The full variable domain, completed using reference TRBV19 and TRBJ1-2, is DGGITQSPKYLFRKEGQNVTLSCEQNLNHDAMYWYRQDPGQGLRLIYYSQIVNDFQKGDIAEGYSVSREKKESFPLTVTSAQKNPTAFYLCASSPGPFYGYTFGSGTRLTVV.

This chain uses TRBV6-6 with TRBJ2-5; TRBD2 might be the D (6 bases). V lost 5 bases, J lost 0 bases, and 19 bases lay in between. CDR3 length equals 17 residues. Germline values: CDR1 MNHNY, CDR2 SVGAGI (reference sequence). As DNA, the CDR3 is TGTGCCAGCAGTCCTCCGCAGGAGGGGCCCTACCAAGAGACCCAGTACTTC. Protein sequence: CASSPPQEGPYQETQYF.

The chain joins TRBV2 to TRBJ1-1; the match to TRBD1 covers 10 bases. This CDR3 is 15 amino acids long. CDR1 is SNHLY, CDR2 FYNNEI, per germline. The V segment lost 6 bases and the J segment 7 bases; nucleotides outside the gene matches: 11. CDR3 in amino acids: CASRRQGALWIEAFF. The CDR3 region has the DNA TGTGCCAGCAGACGACAGGGGGCGCTATGGATTGAAGCTTTCTTT. Full variable domain (missing parts from reference TRBV2 and TRBJ1-1): EPEVTQTPSHQVTQMGQEVILRCVPISNHLYFYWYRQILGQKVEFLVSFYNNEISEKSEIFDDQFSVERPDGSNFTLKIRSTKLEDSAMYFCASRRQGALWIEAFFGQGTRLTVV.

The chain employs TRBV9 and TRBJ2-2; a possible D gene is TRBD1 (6 bases). The V gene's germline CDR1 is SGDLS and CDR2 YYNGEE. The CDR3 extends over 13 amino acids. Trimming pared 3 bases from V and 4 bases from J, leaving 7 bases between. CDR3 sequence: CASSDRATGELFF. In nucleotides, the CDR3 is TGTGCCAGCAGCGACAGGGCCACCGGGGAGCTGTTTTTT. The full variable domain, its missing parts supplied by reference TRBV9 and TRBJ2-2, is DSGVTQTPKHLITATGQRVTLRCSPRSGDLSVYWYQQSLDQGLQFLIQYYNGEERAKGNILERFSAQQFPDLHSELNLSSLELGDSALYFCASSDRATGELFFGEGSRLTVL.

In its sample, this clone was seen once. The chain links TRBV27 to TRBJ2-7, with 7 bases matching TRBD1. The CDR3 extends over 15 amino acids. Germline V gives CDR1 MNHEY, CDR2 SMNVEV (reference sequence). V lost 4 bases, J lost 1 base, and 7 bases stayed unmatched. The chain's CDR3 is CASSSSGTVSYEQYF. The CDR3 DNA sequence: TGTGCCAGCAGTTCCTCCGGGACAGTTTCCTACGAGCAGTACTTC.

The chain recombines TRBV4-3 with TRBJ2-3; 9 bases map to TRBD2. Germline loops: CDR1 LGHNA, CDR2 YSLEER. Trimming cost V 4 bases and J 2 bases; bases outside gene matches: 7. CDR3 length: 16 amino acids. The CDR3 region has the DNA TGCGCCAGCAGCCCTCGAGCTAGCGGGGTCACAGATACGCAGTATTTT. Translated: CASSPRASGVTDTQYF.

CDR3 DNA sequence: TGTGCCAGCAGTGACAGGGGGCGCAGCAATCAGCCCCAGCATTTT. Translation: CASSDRGRSNQPQHF. The J gene is TRBJ1-5, the V gene TRBV27, with TRBD1 matching over 10 bases. Germline CDR1 MNHEY, CDR2 SMNVEV (reference sequence). The V gene end was trimmed by 5 bases and the J gene end by 1 base; junction bases not matched to a gene: 2. The CDR3 is 15 residues long.

The DNA of the CDR3 is TGCAGTACAGTGGGGCAGGAAAAATTCAATGAGCAGTTCTTC. It specifies CSTVGQEKFNEQFF. The chain combines TRBV29-1 with TRBJ2-1; a weak D match, TRBD1 (5 bases). Germline lookup yields CDR1 SQVTM and CDR2 ANQGSEA. This CDR3 has 14 amino acids.